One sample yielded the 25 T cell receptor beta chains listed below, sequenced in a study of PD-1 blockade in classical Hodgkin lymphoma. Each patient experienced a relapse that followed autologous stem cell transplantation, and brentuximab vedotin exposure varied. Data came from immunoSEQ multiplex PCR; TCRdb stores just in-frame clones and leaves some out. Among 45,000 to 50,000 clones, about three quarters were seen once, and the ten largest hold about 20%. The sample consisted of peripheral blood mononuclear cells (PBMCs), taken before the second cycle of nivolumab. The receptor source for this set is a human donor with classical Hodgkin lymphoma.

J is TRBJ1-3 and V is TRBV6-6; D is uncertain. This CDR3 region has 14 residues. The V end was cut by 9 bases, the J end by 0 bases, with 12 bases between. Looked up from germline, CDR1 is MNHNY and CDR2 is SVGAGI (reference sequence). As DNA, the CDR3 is TGTGCCAGTTCAGAGATCCTCTCTGGAAACACCATATATTTT. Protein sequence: CASSEILSGNTIYF.

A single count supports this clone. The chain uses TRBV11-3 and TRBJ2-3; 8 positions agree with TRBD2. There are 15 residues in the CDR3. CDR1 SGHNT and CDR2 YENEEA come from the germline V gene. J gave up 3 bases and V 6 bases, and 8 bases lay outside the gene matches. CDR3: CASRTEGGRTDTQYF. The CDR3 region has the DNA TGTGCCAGCAGAACAGAAGGCGGGAGGACAGATACGCAGTATTTT.

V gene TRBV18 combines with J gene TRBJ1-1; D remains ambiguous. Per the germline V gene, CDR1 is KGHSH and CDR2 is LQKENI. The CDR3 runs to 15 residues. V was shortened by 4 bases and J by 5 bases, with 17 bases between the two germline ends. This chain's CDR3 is CASSQLPKGRTEAFF. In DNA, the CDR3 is TGTGCCAGCTCACAGCTTCCTAAGGGAAGAACTGAAGCTTTCTTT.

CDR3 sequence: CASSLQGGGEPQHF. The DNA for the CDR3 is TGTGCCAGCAGCCTACAGGGGGGAGGGGAGCCCCAGCATTTT. The chain is built from TRBV6-1 and TRBJ1-5; TRBD1 matches 8 bases. The CDR3 sequence is 14 residues long. V lost 6 bases and J lost 8; bases outside the gene matches: 9. Germline CDR1 MNHNS, CDR2 SASEGT.

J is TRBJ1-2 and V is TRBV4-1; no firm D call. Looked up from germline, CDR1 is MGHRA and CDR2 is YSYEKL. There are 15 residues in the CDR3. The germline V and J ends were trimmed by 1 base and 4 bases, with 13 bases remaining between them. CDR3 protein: CASSQVTHGGYGYTF. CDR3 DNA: TGCGCCAGCAGCCAAGTGACGCACGGCGGCTATGGCTACACCTTC.

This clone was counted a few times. CDR3 nucleotide sequence: TGTGCCAGCAGCTTGGGACTCCATCCTGGAAACACCATATATTTT. Encoded protein: CASSLGLHPGNTIYF. This rearrangement joins TRBV5-4 to TRBJ1-3; no firm D call. The CDR3 sequence is 15 residues long. Germline V gene lookup returns CDR1 SGHNT and CDR2 YYREEE (reference sequence). V was pared by 0 bases and J by 2 bases, with 9 bases between.

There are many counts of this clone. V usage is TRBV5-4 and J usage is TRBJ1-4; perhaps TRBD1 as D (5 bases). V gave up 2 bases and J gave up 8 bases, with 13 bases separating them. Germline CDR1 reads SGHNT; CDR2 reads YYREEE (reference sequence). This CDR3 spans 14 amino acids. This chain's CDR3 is CASSFQGRKEKLFF. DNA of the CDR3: TGTGCCAGCAGCTTTCAGGGTAGGAAAGAAAAACTGTTTTTT.

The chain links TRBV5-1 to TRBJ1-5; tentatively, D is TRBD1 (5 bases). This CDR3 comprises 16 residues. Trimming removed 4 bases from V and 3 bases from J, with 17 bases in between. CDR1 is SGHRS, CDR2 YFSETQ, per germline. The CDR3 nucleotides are TGCGCCAGCAGCGAATACGGGACCGGGCTCAATCAGCCCCAGCATTTT. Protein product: CASSEYGTGLNQPQHF. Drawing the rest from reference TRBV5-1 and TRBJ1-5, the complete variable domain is KAGVTQTPRYLIKTRGQQVTLSCSPISGHRSVSWYQQTPGQGLQFLFEYFSETQRNKGNFPGRFSGRQFSNSRSEMNVSTLELGDSALYLCASSEYGTGLNQPQHFGDGTRLSIL.

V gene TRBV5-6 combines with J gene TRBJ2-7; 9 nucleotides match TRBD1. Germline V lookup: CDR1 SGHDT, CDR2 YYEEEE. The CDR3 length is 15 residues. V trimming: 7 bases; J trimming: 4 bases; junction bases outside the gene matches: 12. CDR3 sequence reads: CASAPTGQGMYEQYF. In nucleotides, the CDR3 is TGTGCCAGCGCGCCCACGGGACAGGGTATGTACGAGCAGTACTTC.

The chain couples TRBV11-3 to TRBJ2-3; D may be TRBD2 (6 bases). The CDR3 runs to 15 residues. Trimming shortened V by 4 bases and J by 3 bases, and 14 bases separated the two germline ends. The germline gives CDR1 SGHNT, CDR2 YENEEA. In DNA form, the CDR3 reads TGTGCCAGCAGCTCGCCTCCGGGAGTTACAGATACGCAGTATTTT. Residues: CASSSPPGVTDTQYF.

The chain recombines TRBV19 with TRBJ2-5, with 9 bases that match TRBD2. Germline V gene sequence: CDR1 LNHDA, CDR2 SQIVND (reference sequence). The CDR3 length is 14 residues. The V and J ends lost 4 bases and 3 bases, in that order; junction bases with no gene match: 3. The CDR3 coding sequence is TGTGCCAGTAGTACCGTAGCGGGGGAAGAGACCCAGTACTTC. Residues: CASSTVAGEETQYF. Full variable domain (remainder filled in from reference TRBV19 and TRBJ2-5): DGGITQSPKYLFRKEGQNVTLSCEQNLNHDAMYWYRQDPGQGLRLIYYSQIVNDFQKGDIAEGYSVSREKKESFPLTVTSAQKNPTAFYLCASSTVAGEETQYFGPGTRLLVL.

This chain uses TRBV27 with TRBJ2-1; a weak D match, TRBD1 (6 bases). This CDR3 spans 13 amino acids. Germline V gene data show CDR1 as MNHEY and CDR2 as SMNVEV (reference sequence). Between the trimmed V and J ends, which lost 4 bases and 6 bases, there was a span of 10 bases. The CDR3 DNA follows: TGTGCCAGCAGTTCACGGGACATCAATGAGCAGTTCTTC. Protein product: CASSSRDINEQFF.

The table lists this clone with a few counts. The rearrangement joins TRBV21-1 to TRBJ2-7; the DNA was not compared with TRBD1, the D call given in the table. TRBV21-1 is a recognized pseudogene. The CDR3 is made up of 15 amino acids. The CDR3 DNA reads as TGTGCCAGCACTATCGGGGGACAGGGGACCTCCGAGCAGTACTTC. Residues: CASTIGGQGTSEQYF.

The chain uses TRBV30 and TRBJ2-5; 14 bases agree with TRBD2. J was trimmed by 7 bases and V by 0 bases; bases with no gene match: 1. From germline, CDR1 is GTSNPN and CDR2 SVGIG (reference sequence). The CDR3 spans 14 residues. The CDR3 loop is CAWSVGLAGGTQYF. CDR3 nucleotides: TGTGCCTGGAGTGTAGGACTAGCGGGGGGGACCCAGTACTTC.

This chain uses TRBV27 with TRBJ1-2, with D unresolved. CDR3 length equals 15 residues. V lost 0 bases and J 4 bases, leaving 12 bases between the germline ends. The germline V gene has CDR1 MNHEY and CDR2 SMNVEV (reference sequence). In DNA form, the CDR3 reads TGTGCCAGCAGTTTATCGGCGGTTCCGATCTATGGCTACACCTTC. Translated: CASSLSAVPIYGYTF.

The CDR3 spells CASTERGRDSPLHF. CDR3 sequence (DNA): TGTGCCAGCACCGAGAGGGGGCGCGATTCACCCCTCCACTTT. This rearrangement joins TRBV6-1 to TRBJ1-6; 7 positions agree with TRBD1. The CDR3 loop spans 14 amino acids. Looked up from germline, CDR1 is MNHNS and CDR2 is SASEGT. V lost 7 bases and J lost 8; bases outside the gene matches: 8.

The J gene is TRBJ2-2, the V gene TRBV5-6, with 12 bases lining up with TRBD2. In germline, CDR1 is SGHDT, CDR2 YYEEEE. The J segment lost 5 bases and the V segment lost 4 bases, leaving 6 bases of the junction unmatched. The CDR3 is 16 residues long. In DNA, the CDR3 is TGTGCCAGCAGCCCCGGACTAGCGGGGAAGACCGGGGAGCTGTTTTTT. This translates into CASSPGLAGKTGELFF. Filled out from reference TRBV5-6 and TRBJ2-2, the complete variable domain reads DAGVTQSPTHLIKTRGQQVTLRCSPKSGHDTVSWYQQALGQGPQFIFQYYEEEERQRGNFPDRFSGHQFPNYSSELNVNALLLGDSALYLCASSPGLAGKTGELFFGEGSRLTVL.

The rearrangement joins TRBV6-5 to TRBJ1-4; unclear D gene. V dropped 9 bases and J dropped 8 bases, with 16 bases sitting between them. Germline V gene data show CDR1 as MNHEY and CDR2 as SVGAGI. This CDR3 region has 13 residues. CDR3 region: CARRTQPGEKLFF. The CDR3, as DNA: TGTGCCAGGAGAACACAGCCGGGGGAAAAACTGTTTTTT.

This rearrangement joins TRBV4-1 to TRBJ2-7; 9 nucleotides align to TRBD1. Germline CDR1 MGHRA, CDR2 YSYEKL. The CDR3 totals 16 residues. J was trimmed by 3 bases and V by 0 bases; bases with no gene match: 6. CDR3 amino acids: CASSQEIGTGIYEQYF. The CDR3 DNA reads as TGCGCCAGCAGCCAAGAAATCGGGACAGGGATCTACGAGCAGTACTTC.

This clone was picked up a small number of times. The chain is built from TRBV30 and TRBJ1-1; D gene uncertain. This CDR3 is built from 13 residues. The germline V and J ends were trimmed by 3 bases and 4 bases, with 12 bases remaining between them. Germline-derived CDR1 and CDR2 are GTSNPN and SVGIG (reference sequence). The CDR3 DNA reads TGTGCCTGGAGAATCCCAGGAATCACTGAAGCTTTCTTT. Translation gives CAWRIPGITEAFF.

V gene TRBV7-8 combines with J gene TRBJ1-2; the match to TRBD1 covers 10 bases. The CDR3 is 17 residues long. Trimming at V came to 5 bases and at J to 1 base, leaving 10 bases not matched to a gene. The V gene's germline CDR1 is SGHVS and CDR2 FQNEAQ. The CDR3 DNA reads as TGTGCCAGCAGCCCACCCACCGGGACAGGGGATAACTATGGCTACACCTTC. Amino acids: CASSPPTGTGDNYGYTF.

The CDR3 DNA is TGTGCCAGCAGTCTCCCGGGACAGGACTATGGCTACACCTTC. Translating gives CASSLPGQDYGYTF. V and J are TRBV28 and TRBJ1-2; TRBD1 matches at 8 bases. The CDR3 runs 14 residues. Germline lookup yields CDR1 MDHEN and CDR2 SYDVKM. Germline trimming cut 5 bases from V and 3 bases from J; bases unmatched to any gene: 5.

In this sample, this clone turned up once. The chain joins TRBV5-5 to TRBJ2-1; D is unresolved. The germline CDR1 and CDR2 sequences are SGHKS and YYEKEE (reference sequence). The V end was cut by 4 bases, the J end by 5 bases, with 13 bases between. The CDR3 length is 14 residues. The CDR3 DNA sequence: TGTGCCAGCAGCAAGGGTCCCCGGGACAATGAGCAGTTCTTC. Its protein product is CASSKGPRDNEQFF.

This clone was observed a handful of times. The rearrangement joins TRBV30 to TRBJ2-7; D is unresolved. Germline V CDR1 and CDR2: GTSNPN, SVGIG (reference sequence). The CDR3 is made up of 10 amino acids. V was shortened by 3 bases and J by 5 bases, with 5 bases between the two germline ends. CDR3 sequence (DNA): TGTGCCTGGAGCGCCAACGAGCAGTACTTC. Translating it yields CAWSANEQYF.

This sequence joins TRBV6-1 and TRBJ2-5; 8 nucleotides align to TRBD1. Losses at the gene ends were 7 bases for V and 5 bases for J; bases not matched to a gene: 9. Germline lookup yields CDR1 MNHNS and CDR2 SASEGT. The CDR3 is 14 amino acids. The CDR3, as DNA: TGTGCCAGCATCCCGACAGGGGCCGGGGAGACCCAGTACTTC. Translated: CASIPTGAGETQYF.